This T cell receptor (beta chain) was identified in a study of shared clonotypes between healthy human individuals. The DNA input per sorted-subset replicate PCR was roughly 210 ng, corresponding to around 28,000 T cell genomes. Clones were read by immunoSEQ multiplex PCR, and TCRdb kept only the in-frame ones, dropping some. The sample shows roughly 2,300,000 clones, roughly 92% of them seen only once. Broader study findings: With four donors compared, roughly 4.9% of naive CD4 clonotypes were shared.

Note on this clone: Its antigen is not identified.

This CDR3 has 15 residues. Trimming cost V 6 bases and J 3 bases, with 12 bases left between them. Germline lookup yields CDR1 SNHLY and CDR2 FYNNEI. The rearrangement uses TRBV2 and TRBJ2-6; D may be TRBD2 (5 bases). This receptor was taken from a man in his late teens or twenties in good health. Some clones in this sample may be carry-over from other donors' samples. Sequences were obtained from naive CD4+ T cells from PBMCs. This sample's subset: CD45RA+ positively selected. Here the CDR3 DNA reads TGTGCCAGCAGCGGCGGGCGATATGGGGCCAACGTCCTGACTTTC. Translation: CASSGGRYGANVLTF. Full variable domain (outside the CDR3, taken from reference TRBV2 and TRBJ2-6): EPEVTQTPSHQVTQMGQEVILRCVPISNHLYFYWYRQILGQKVEFLVSFYNNEISEKSEIFDDQFSVERPDGSNFTLKIRSTKLEDSAMYFCASSGGRYGANVLTFGAGSRLTVL.